This T cell receptor (beta chain) was identified in a study of human T cells and chemical hapten exposure (dated by TCRdb to the early 2020s). Some background on the complete study: For sensitization, 2% DPC in acetone was applied to a 2 cm by 2 cm area of upper inner arm skin. The patient cohort, mostly female, included alopecia areata with under or over 50% scalp involvement, alopecia totalis and alopecia universalis. Weekly therapeutic DPC doses were additionally applied to the scalp of patients throughout the roughly 25-week study period. The libraries were sequenced as a pool, and the TCR yield per sample differed mostly because of small variations in library volumes within the pool. Peripheral blood TCR repertoire changes were tracked in vivo in alopecia patients during primary and secondary sensitization to the hapten diphenylcyclopropenone (DPC). Patch testing on the upper back used Finn chambers containing 0.01% DPC, with scoring done after 6 days according to International Contact Dermatitis Research Group standards. For TCR sequencing, blood came from about 28 alopecia patients at anywhere from one to four time points (pre-sensitization, 2, 6 and 24 weeks). Blood samples were taken from patients before sensitization (week 0) and then at 2, 6 and about 24 weeks after DPC sensitization. The paper as a whole reports these results and caveats: Repeated subsampling changed both the strength of the expansion versus patch-test correlation and the threshold at which that correlation became significant. The number of PT1 expanded TCRs positively correlated with patch test score, significant at thresholds 8, 16 and 32 but not 4. Because every patient had alopecia, a presumed autoimmune disease, the patients' immune response might differ from that of healthy individuals. DPC sensitization did not change the number of TCRs with a frequency above 1 in 1000, and there was no evidence of changes in global repertoire structure. Compared with pre-sensitization or healthy control sets, expanded TCRs formed significantly more large CDR3 similarity clusters, which is consistent with antigen-driven responses.

For this clonotype: There is no known antigen for this receptor. No per-base quality is available; no much larger clone lies one base away.

This sample's time point label indicates: patch test 1, 2 weeks after DPC sensitization. In light of the paper, this sample's treatment or condition label describes: therapeutic diphenylcyclopropenone sensitization with weekly scalp DPC. At every patch-test visit, the blood draw took place before the patch test was put on. Patients were considered eligible if aged 18 to 70, diagnosed with alopecia and deemed suitable for DPC therapy, and patients were excluded if pregnant. Total RNA was extracted from unfractionated whole blood that had been collected in Tempus Blood RNA tubes. The library relied on RACE. Sequencing was performed on a NextSeq 500. Library preparation attached unique molecular identifiers to individual cDNA molecules for quantitative, reproducible TCR counting. For every blood RNA sample, sequencing covered both the TCR alpha and TCR beta chains. In the original analysis: The median number of TCRs per sample was 90,000 to 100,000, ranging from roughly 23,224 to 690,600. V, J and CDR3 annotation of the TCR reads was performed with the Decombinator software suite. For the PS versus PT1 abundance plots, all samples were subsampled to the same number of TCRs (28,000). TCRs were defined as expanded if absent before sensitization and observed at least eight times at the 2-week time point. In TCRdb, the public reads were trimmed at Q25 with fastp and aligned with MiXCR, with productive beta chains retained. For every CDR3 protein sequence, its rows merge into one entry that carries the most common genes and DNA. The V and J calls and clone size are TCRdb's, not the authors'. For this sample there are around 340,000 distinct CDR3 sequences; around 6.9% appear just once. The ten largest clonotypes hold less than 10% of the sample.

The origin of this receptor is a woman between 18 and 29 years old with alopecia areata. Some clones in this sample may be carry-over from other donors' samples. The source was whole blood, collected in connection with sensitization to the hapten diphenylcyclopropenone (DPC).

The CDR3 protein is CSARRAGAQPQHF. The nucleotides read TGCAGTGCTAGAAGGGCCGGGGCTCAGCCCCAGCATTTT. Here the chain combines TRBV20-1 and TRBJ1-5; TRBD1 might be the D gene, on 5 matching bases. Cut back by 2 bases and 6 bases, the V and J ends lie 11 bases apart. From the germline V gene (reference sequence), CDR1 is DFQATT and CDR2 is SNEGSKA. Its CDR3 holds 13 amino acids, cysteine through phenylalanine. Left in the record is the CDR3 DNA by itself, 39 bases read in frame from the first base.